One sample yielded the 3 T cell receptor beta chains listed below, sequenced in a study of response to subunit inactivated influenza vaccine. Each CDR3 protein is one row after TCRdb ran MiXCR on the RT-PCR reads. The sample holds under 200,000 distinct CDR3 sequences, around 12% seen once. Separately, the same data were catalogued under a study of T cells expressing NK-cell markers. As reported in that work: In generating TCR beta cDNA, 5'RACE template switching with UMIs was used.

The sample here was CD8+ T cells sorted from PBMCs, taken approximately 12 days after vaccination. All receptors come from a man aged 45-65 years who received an inactivated influenza vaccine.

This clonotype turned up a few times. This chain links TRBV21-1 with TRBJ2-3; the D call in the table, TRBD1, was not verified against the DNA. TRBV21-1 is annotated as a pseudogene. There are 11 residues in the CDR3. The CDR3 sequence: CASSTRDRKYF. In DNA form, the CDR3 reads TGTGCCAGCAGCACGAGGGACAGAAAGTATTTT.

This clonotype was picked up many times. This chain connects TRBV2 to TRBJ2-7, with D unresolved. Between the trimmed V and J ends, which lost 2 bases and 2 bases, there was a span of 10 bases. The CDR3 length is 14 residues. Germline V CDR1 and CDR2: SNHLY, FYNNEI. The CDR3 sequence is CASSESSAPYEQYF. In nucleotides, the CDR3 is TGTGCCAGCAGTGAATCCTCTGCCCCCTACGAGCAGTACTTC. Variable domain in full (rest from reference TRBV2 and TRBJ2-7): EPEVTQTPSHQVTQMGQEVILRCVPISNHLYFYWYRQILGQKVEFLVSFYNNEISEKSEIFDDQFSVERPDGSNFTLKIRSTKLEDSAMYFCASSESSAPYEQYFGPGTRLTVT.

Ten or more counts support this clonotype. The chain has TRBV20-1 and TRBJ2-1; 8 bases map to TRBD1. The V and J ends lost 6 bases and 1 base, in that order; junction bases with no gene match: 8. Per the germline V gene, CDR1 is DFQATT and CDR2 is SNEGSKA (reference sequence). The CDR3 loop spans 15 amino acids. This chain's CDR3 is CSARTGRDSYNEQFF. The CDR3 DNA reads TGCAGTGCCCGGACAGGGCGCGATTCCTACAATGAGCAGTTCTTC.